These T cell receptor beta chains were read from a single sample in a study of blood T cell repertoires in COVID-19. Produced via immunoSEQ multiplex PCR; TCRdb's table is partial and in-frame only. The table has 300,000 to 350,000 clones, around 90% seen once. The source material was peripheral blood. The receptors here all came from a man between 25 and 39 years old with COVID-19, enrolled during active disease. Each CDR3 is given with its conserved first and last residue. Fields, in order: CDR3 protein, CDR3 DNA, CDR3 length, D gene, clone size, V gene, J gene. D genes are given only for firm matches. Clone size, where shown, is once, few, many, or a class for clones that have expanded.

CDR3: CASRGQLSTDTQYF
DNA: TGTGCCAGCAGGGGACAGCTTAGCACAGATACGCAGTATTTT
length: 14
D: TRBD1
size: NA
V: TRBV25-1
J: TRBJ2-3

CDR3: CSALTGGDTEAFF
DNA: TGCAGCGCCTTGACAGGGGGTGACACTGAAGCTTTCTTT
length: 13
D: TRBD1
size: NA
V: TRBV29-1
J: TRBJ1-1

CDR3: CASSPPGGLDGYTF
DNA: TGTGCCAGTAGTCCGCCGGGGGGCCTAGATGGCTACACCTTC
length: 14
D: NA
size: NA
V: TRBV19
J: TRBJ1-2

CDR3: CASSYYGQVQETQYF
DNA: TGTGCCAGCAGTTATTACGGCCAGGTCCAAGAGACCCAGTACTTC
length: 15
D: NA
size: NA
V: TRBV6-2/TRBV6-3
J: TRBJ2-5

CDR3: CASSQDRAGGPLNEQFF
DNA: TGCGCCAGCAGCCAAGATCGAGCGGGAGGGCCGCTCAATGAGCAGTTCTTC
length: 17
D: TRBD2
size: NA
V: TRBV4-3
J: TRBJ2-1

CDR3: CASSGQGAEAFF
DNA: TGTGCCAGCAGCGGACAGGGCGCTGAAGCTTTCTTT
length: 12
D: TRBD1
size: NA
V: TRBV12-3/TRBV12-4
J: TRBJ1-1

CDR3: CASSVLSDKASYLNTEAFF
DNA: TGTGCCAGCAGCGTACTGTCTGACAAGGCCAGCTACTTGAACACTGAAGCTTTCTTT
length: 19
D: NA
size: few
V: TRBV9
J: TRBJ1-1

CDR3: CASSLFTGTPKGTQYF
DNA: TGTGCCAGCAGTTTATTCACAGGGACCCCAAAAGGGACCCAGTACTTC
length: 16
D: NA
size: NA
V: TRBV28
J: TRBJ2-5

CDR3: CASLRGLAGVQADTQYF
DNA: TGTGCCAGCCTCCGAGGACTAGCGGGAGTACAGGCGGATACGCAGTATTTT
length: 17
D: TRBD2
size: NA
V: TRBV28
J: TRBJ2-3

CDR3: CASSFDLGAEAFF
DNA: TGCGCCAGCAGCTTCGATCTGGGCGCTGAAGCTTTCTTT
length: 13
D: NA
size: NA
V: TRBV5-1
J: TRBJ1-1

CDR3: CASGSPGQGSNEQYF
DNA: TGTGCCAGCGGCTCCCCGGGACAGGGGAGCAACGAGCAGTACTTC
length: 15
D: TRBD1
size: NA
V: TRBV7-9
J: TRBJ2-7

CDR3: CATSEGRGLISNQPQHF
DNA: TGTGCCACCAGTGAGGGCAGGGGGCTAATCAGCAATCAGCCCCAGCATTTT
length: 17
D: TRBD1
size: NA
V: TRBV24-1
J: TRBJ1-5

CDR3: CASSNRVGLAGGPYNEQFF
DNA: TGTGCCAGCAGTAACAGGGTGGGACTAGCGGGAGGGCCTTACAATGAGCAGTTCTTC
length: 19
D: TRBD2
size: few
V: TRBV28
J: TRBJ2-1

CDR3: CASTDRGRGMNTEAFF
DNA: TGTGCCAGTACGGACAGGGGGCGGGGGATGAACACTGAAGCTTTCTTT
length: 16
D: TRBD1
size: NA
V: TRBV19
J: TRBJ1-1

CDR3: CASKEVSGRSYEQYF
DNA: TGTGCCAGTAAGGAAGTTAGCGGGAGATCCTACGAGCAGTACTTC
length: 15
D: TRBD2
size: NA
V: TRBV28
J: TRBJ2-7

CDR3: CASSIGFGGAYEQYF
DNA: TGTGCCAGTAGTATTGGGTTTGGGGGGGCCTACGAGCAGTACTTC
length: 15
D: TRBD2
size: few
V: TRBV19
J: TRBJ2-7

CDR3: CASSLRGGEHTIYF
DNA: TGTGCCAGCAGTTTACGGGGAGGAGAGCACACCATATATTTT
length: 14
D: NA
size: NA
V: TRBV28
J: TRBJ1-3

CDR3: CASSSWTAFTF
DNA: TGTGCCAGCAGCTCCTGGACAGCATTCACCTTC
length: 11
D: NA
size: NA
V: TRBV5-4
J: TRBJ1-2

CDR3: CASSSGQLVYGYTF
DNA: TGTGCCAGCAGTAGCGGACAGCTGGTCTATGGCTACACCTTC
length: 14
D: NA
size: NA
V: TRBV6-6
J: TRBJ1-2

CDR3: CAWTRKTGYYNEQFF
DNA: TGTGCCTGGACTAGAAAGACAGGGTATTACAATGAGCAGTTCTTC
length: 15
D: TRBD1
size: NA
V: TRBV30
J: TRBJ2-1

CDR3: CATSRGPGTASPPQHF
DNA: TGTGCCACCAGCAGAGGACCGGGGACAGCCTCCCCGCCCCAGCATTTT
length: 16
D: TRBD1
size: NA
V: TRBV15
J: TRBJ1-5

CDR3: CASRLMGTGFYNEQFF
DNA: TGTGCCAGCAGATTAATGGGGACAGGGTTTTACAATGAGCAGTTCTTC
length: 16
D: TRBD1
size: NA
V: TRBV7-9
J: TRBJ2-1

CDR3: CAISAQGGNTEAFF
DNA: TGTGCCATCAGTGCACAGGGGGGGAACACTGAAGCTTTCTTT
length: 14
D: TRBD1
size: once
V: TRBV10-3
J: TRBJ1-1

CDR3: CASSYPGLAGNNEQFF
DNA: TGTGCCAGCAGTTACCCGGGACTAGCGGGTAACAATGAGCAGTTCTTC
length: 16
D: TRBD2
size: NA
V: TRBV6-2/TRBV6-3
J: TRBJ2-1

CDR3: CASSRQGTDTQYF
DNA: TGTGCCAGCAGTAGACAGGGCACAGATACGCAGTATTTT
length: 13
D: NA
size: NA
V: TRBV11-3
J: TRBJ2-3

CDR3: CAWSVGEDRGLNQPQHF
DNA: TGTGCCTGGAGTGTAGGGGAGGACAGGGGCTTGAATCAGCCCCAGCATTTT
length: 17
D: TRBD1
size: once
V: TRBV30
J: TRBJ1-5

CDR3: CSVSPGLADQETQYF
DNA: TGCAGCGTATCACCGGGACTAGCGGACCAAGAGACCCAGTACTTC
length: 15
D: TRBD2
size: NA
V: TRBV29-1
J: TRBJ2-5

CDR3: CASRLGQGNYEQYF
DNA: TGTGCCAGTCGTCTCGGACAGGGCAACTACGAGCAGTACTTC
length: 14
D: TRBD1
size: NA
V: TRBV19
J: TRBJ2-7

CDR3: CASSRGTSGSYEQYF
DNA: TGTGCCAGCAGCCGGGGGACTAGCGGGAGTTACGAGCAGTACTTC
length: 15
D: TRBD2
size: NA
V: TRBV5-4
J: TRBJ2-7

CDR3: CASSGEPSPYEQYF
DNA: TGTGCCAGCAGCGGAGAGCCCTCCCCCTACGAGCAGTACTTC
length: 14
D: NA
size: NA
V: TRBV7-9
J: TRBJ2-7

CDR3: CASSLGGQGHYGYTF
DNA: TGTGCCAGCAGCTTAGGGGGACAGGGCCACTATGGCTACACCTTC
length: 15
D: TRBD1
size: NA
V: TRBV7-6
J: TRBJ1-2

CDR3: CASTPEGANWETQYF
DNA: TGTGCCAGTACCCCAGAGGGGGCGAATTGGGAGACCCAGTACTTC
length: 15
D: TRBD1
size: NA
V: TRBV19
J: TRBJ2-5

CDR3: CASRGRTPPYEQYF
DNA: TGTGCCAGCAGGGGGCGGACACCTCCCTACGAGCAGTACTTC
length: 14
D: NA
size: NA
V: TRBV6-5
J: TRBJ2-7

CDR3: CASSLSNRRGWGGYTF
DNA: TGTGCCAGCAGTTTATCTAATCGTCGGGGGTGGGGTGGCTACACCTTC
length: 16
D: NA
size: NA
V: TRBV27
J: TRBJ1-2

CDR3: CASSFQLTASSGNTIYF
DNA: TGTGCCAGCAGCTTCCAATTGACAGCGAGCTCTGGAAACACCATATATTTT
length: 17
D: NA
size: NA
V: TRBV4-2
J: TRBJ1-3

CDR3: CASSYQRGGIFNEQYF
DNA: TGTGCCAGCAGTTACCAGCGGGGGGGGATATTCAACGAGCAGTACTTC
length: 16
D: TRBD2
size: NA
V: TRBV6-2/TRBV6-3
J: TRBJ2-7

CDR3: CASLAWTGPYEQYF
DNA: TGTGCCAGCCTCGCCTGGACAGGTCCCTACGAGCAGTACTTC
length: 14
D: TRBD1
size: NA
V: TRBV6-4
J: TRBJ2-7

CDR3: CASSSTYGYTF
DNA: TGTGCCAGCAGCTCCACATATGGCTACACCTTC
length: 11
D: NA
size: NA
V: TRBV5-6
J: TRBJ1-2

CDR3: CAWSVGTAGNTIYF
DNA: TGTGCCTGGAGTGTAGGGACAGCTGGAAACACCATATATTTT
length: 14
D: TRBD1
size: NA
V: TRBV30
J: TRBJ1-3

CDR3: CASSRGGGYTF
DNA: TGCGCCAGCAGCCGCGGGGGGGGCTACACCTTC
length: 11
D: NA
size: NA
V: TRBV4-3
J: TRBJ1-2

CDR3: CASSLRREETQYF
DNA: TGTGCCAGCAGCTTACGGAGAGAAGAGACCCAGTACTTC
length: 13
D: NA
size: NA
V: TRBV3-1/TRBV3-2
J: TRBJ2-5

CDR3: CASTSGTSGRPLYEQYF
DNA: TGTGCCAGCACCTCCGGGACTAGCGGGAGACCTCTCTACGAGCAGTACTTC
length: 17
D: TRBD2
size: NA
V: TRBV11-2
J: TRBJ2-7

CDR3: CASSQVSDRVRGNEQFF
DNA: TGTGCCAGCAGCCAAGTATCAGACAGGGTGAGGGGTAATGAGCAGTTCTTC
length: 17
D: TRBD1
size: NA
V: TRBV14
J: TRBJ2-1

CDR3: CASKPRGGGELFF
DNA: TGTGCCAGCAAACCGCGGGGAGGCGGGGAGCTGTTTTTT
length: 13
D: NA
size: many
V: TRBV7-3
J: TRBJ2-2

CDR3: CASSATGSNQPQHF
DNA: TGTGCCAGCAGCGCGACAGGTAGCAATCAGCCCCAGCATTTT
length: 14
D: NA
size: NA
V: TRBV9
J: TRBJ1-5

CDR3: CASRVQGANGELFF
DNA: TGTGCCAGCAGGGTACAGGGGGCGAACGGGGAGCTGTTTTTT
length: 14
D: TRBD1
size: few
V: TRBV7-9
J: TRBJ2-2

CDR3: CAWSVGQGAYEQYF
DNA: TGTGCCTGGAGTGTAGGACAGGGGGCCTACGAGCAGTACTTC
length: 14
D: TRBD1
size: NA
V: TRBV30
J: TRBJ2-7

CDR3: CASSLVASGAHTGELFF
DNA: TGTGCCAGCAGCTTAGTTGCTAGCGGGGCCCACACCGGGGAGCTGTTTTTT
length: 17
D: TRBD2
size: NA
V: TRBV11-3
J: TRBJ2-2

CDR3: CASSYGADEQYF
DNA: TGTGCCAGCAGTTACGGCGCGGACGAGCAGTACTTC
length: 12
D: NA
size: NA
V: TRBV6-6
J: TRBJ2-7

CDR3: CASSPGQIYGYTF
DNA: TGTGCCAGCAGCCCGGGACAGATCTATGGCTACACCTTC
length: 13
D: TRBD1
size: once
V: TRBV14
J: TRBJ1-2